This T cell receptor beta chain was obtained from a study of blood T cell repertoires in COVID-19. As handled by the study authors: Amplification of reference gene primers provided the estimated nucleated cell counts. TCRdb's copy holds only in-frame clones and misses some; the assay was immunoSEQ multiplex PCR. V and J calls and clone size are copied from that table; D and trimming were computed from the DNA. The table has 350,000 to 450,000 clones, 88% seen once. Living in 20 to 30 US areas, the participants were between roughly 18 and 95 years of age. Participants' reported clinical history set cohort assignment. Shortly before study entry, within 2 weeks, exposed participants had met a COVID-19 case. V shed 5 bases, J shed 9 bases, and the junction held 12 bases outside the gene matches. The germline V gene has CDR1 LNHDA and CDR2 SQIVND (reference sequence). This CDR3 has 15 amino acids.

Sequencing was done on a sample of PBMCs or T cells enriched from blood (not recorded which). The chain combines TRBV19 with TRBJ1-5; 8 bases align to TRBD1. This clonotype originated in a woman under 30 who had been exposed to COVID-19. In DNA, the CDR3 is TGTGCCAGTAGTTTTCCAGGACAGGGCGATTGGCCCCAGCATTTT. Protein product: CASSFPGQGDWPQHF.